This TCR beta chain derives from a study of OX40 agonist ivuxolimab in advanced cancers. Study-level information: Patients took ivuxolimab, an agonistic anti-OX40 (CD134) antibody. Antecedent anti-PD-1, anti-PD-L1 or anti-CTLA-4 therapy was permissible, with 35% to 40% having received some. Broader study findings: Among T cells, CD8+ cells averaged more expanded clones than CD4+ cells. Clonal expansion was among the lowest in partial responders at 0.1-3.0 mg/kg, especially CD8+.

Germline loops: CDR1 MNHEY, CDR2 SMNVEV (reference sequence). The length of the CDR3 is 17 residues. V was cut by 4 bases and J by 4 bases, with 22 bases left in between. In regard to this clone: Antigen unknown.

Generated by immunoSEQ multiplex PCR, the TCRdb table keeps only in-frame clones and is missing some. The table has roughly 58,000 clones, around 84% seen once. This TCR came from an adult with an advanced solid tumor such as melanoma, head and neck, liver or kidney cancer. The V call is TRBV27, the J call TRBJ1-2; perhaps TRBD1 as D (5 bases). The sample was CD4+ or CD8+ T cells sorted from blood, taken in a trial of the OX40 agonist ivuxolimab. CDR3 amino acids: CASSSNAGVAASYGYTF. The CDR3 DNA is TGTGCCAGCAGTTCAAATGCGGGGGTGGCTGCTTCCTATGGCTACACCTTC.